This is a list of T cell receptor beta chains from one sample in a study of T-cell memory formation after mild COVID-19. TCRdb passed the 5' RACE reads through MiXCR, listing each CDR3 protein once. Seen here are under 110,000 distinct CDR3 sequences, about 15% observed once, and the top ten hold less than 35%. Sequenced: PBMCs or a T cell subset sorted from them (not recorded which). These receptors all come from an adult woman who had mild COVID-19 (a few samples of this study predate the infection). Cell type and time point are not known. Each CDR3 is given with its conserved first and last residue.

>TRBV7-6|TRBJ2-3
CASSLAPYGKISSTDTQYF
>TRBV19|TRBJ2-7
CASSILAETGSSYEQYF
>TRBV6-5|TRBJ1-4
CASSYRAGVPSNEKLFF
>TRBV12-3/TRBV12-4|TRBJ2-7
CASSPPTPRTGDIYEQYF
>TRBV12-3/TRBV12-4|TRBJ2-7
CASSLQTRYEQYF
>TRBV27|TRBJ2-1
CASSLLVAGSYNEQFF
>TRBV7-6|TRBJ1-1
CASSSAGTGEFGTEAFF
>TRBV29-1|TRBJ2-1
CSAPSGPNEQFF
>TRBV11-2|TRBJ1-2
CASSLDTGTGNYGYTF
>TRBV4-3|TRBJ2-1
CASSQASDYSYNEQFF
>TRBV14|TRBJ2-7
CASSPGQGATSYEQYF
>TRBV9|TRBJ2-3
CASSVGGPRVTDTQYF
>TRBV7-6|TRBJ2-1
CASSLAAYSIYNEQFF
>TRBV11-2|TRBJ2-7
CASSHGQGLLPTSYEQYF
>TRBV4-1|TRBJ2-3
CASSQGLGGVKDTQYF
>TRBV28|TRBJ1-5
CASSRGSGAGQPQHF
>TRBV11-2|TRBJ2-7
CASSPPRVYEQYF
>TRBV5-4|TRBJ1-1
CASTIGGWDINTEAFF
>TRBV6-5|TRBJ1-2
CASSYGTGGYTF
>TRBV20-1|TRBJ1-2
CSARDQTGSGYTF
>TRBV7-6|TRBJ2-7
CASSPYSPASDEQYF
>TRBV7-6|TRBJ2-7
CASSLEVRGKQYF
>TRBV12-3/TRBV12-4|TRBJ1-3
CASSLDREPGNTIYF
>TRBV7-9|TRBJ2-5
CASSLMASGTEETQYF
>TRBV24-1|TRBJ2-3
CATGAASGRSTDTQYF
>TRBV20-1|TRBJ2-1
CSASPRDLAGVLNEQFF
>TRBV5-1|TRBJ2-3
CASSPSPGGSVSPSLDTQYF
>TRBV29-1|TRBJ1-1
CSVESGTNTEAFF
>TRBV5-5|TRBJ2-2
CASRSNQGAFTGELFF
>TRBV4-1|TRBJ2-7
CASSLSSAYEQYF
>TRBV7-6|TRBJ2-2
CASSLRGGELFF
>TRBV5-1|TRBJ2-1
CASSLELAFEQFF
>TRBV24-1|TRBJ2-1
CATSDLLRGNEQFF
>TRBV30|TRBJ1-1
CAWGQGYTEAFF
>TRBV29-1|TRBJ2-7
CSVERTGEQYF
>TRBV7-7|TRBJ2-1
CASSPRGGDHTWNYNEQFF
>TRBV4-1|TRBJ1-1
CASSQARGPNGEAFF
>TRBV15|TRBJ2-1
CATSRVPFDRGVGNEQFF
>TRBV9|TRBJ2-3
CASSVGLAGTDTQYF
>TRBV4-3|TRBJ2-1
CASSQDTAYRNEQFF
>TRBV27|TRBJ2-5
CASSSRGPGTGTQYF
>TRBV4-3|TRBJ2-7
CASSQDSVGGYEQYF
>TRBV7-9|TRBJ2-5
CASSQPWTSGTQYF
>TRBV5-1|TRBJ1-1
CASSLVGGHEAFF
>TRBV12-3/TRBV12-4|TRBJ2-1
CASSSRQVGEQFF
>TRBV4-1|TRBJ2-7
CASSPERGQGHEQYF
>TRBV4-2|TRBJ2-3
CASSQEESRTDTQYF
>TRBV5-6|TRBJ2-1
CASSFSLAGDPPYNEQFF
>TRBV6-6|TRBJ2-3
CASSDPRGVHTQYF
>TRBV6-4|TRBJ1-5
CASSDSRGVGNQPQHF
>TRBV5-1|TRBJ1-3
CASSWTPGQGNTIYF
>TRBV5-6|TRBJ1-1
CASSLADLGQGTAEAFF
>TRBV12-3/TRBV12-4|TRBJ1-1
CASRIGQGAEAFF
>TRBV6-2/TRBV6-3|TRBJ2-1
CASSPGSGLGGNEQFF
>TRBV29-1|TRBJ2-7
CSVTRDRDGAYEQYF
>TRBV19|TRBJ2-3
CASSILRASGDTQYF
>TRBV6-5|TRBJ2-1
CASSYEGRGDEQFF